This TCR beta chain came from a study of radiotherapy plus CTLA-4 blockade in lung cancer. Study at large: Objective responses occurred in around 18% of patients; about 32% had disease control.

Focal radiation was given together with CTLA-4 blockade (ipilimumab) to patients with chemo-refractory metastatic non-small-cell lung cancer. Per the germline V gene, CDR1 is KGHSH and CDR2 is LQKENI. The CDR3 spans 15 residues. The V and J ends lost 5 bases and 2 bases, in that order; junction bases with no gene match: 2. Whole-study results and caveats: Radiotherapy with ipilimumab was followed by blood expansion of tumor-derived clones.

Assay used: immunoSEQ multiplex PCR; TCRdb lists only in-frame clones, some missing. In the table there are about 100,000 clones, about 80% of which are singletons. Note on this clone: Its antigen remains unidentified.

The clonotype comes from a human donor with non-small cell lung cancer who had stable disease on radiotherapy plus ipilimumab. The sequencing here drew on peripheral blood, taken from a patient treated with radiotherapy plus ipilimumab. The chain is built from TRBV18 and TRBJ2-6; 8 positions agree with TRBD1. CDR3 sequence reads: CASSLDRAGANVLTF. The CDR3 DNA reads TGTGCCAGCTCATTGGACAGGGCTGGGGCCAACGTCCTGACTTTC.